This T cell receptor (beta chain) derives from a study of blood T cell repertoires in COVID-19. About the study: T cells, B-cell-depleted T cells, or PBMCs supplied cDNA or gDNA.

CDR1 LGHDT and CDR2 YNNKEL come from the germline V gene (reference sequence). Trimming took off 3 bases at V and 10 bases at J, with 16 bases between the two ends. The CDR3 length is 15 residues. Per the original data handling: Amplification from reference gene primers served as the basis for estimated nucleated cell counts. The protocol was immunoSEQ multiplex PCR, while the TCRdb copy is restricted to in-frame clones and leaves out a portion. V and J calls and clone size come straight from that table; D and trimming were deduced from the DNA. The data show more than 130,000 clones, about four fifths seen once.

The chain has TRBV3-1 (or the pseudogene TRBV3-2) and TRBJ1-6, with D possibly TRBD1 on 6 matching bases. The sequenced sample was peripheral blood. The origin of this receptor is a woman at least 80 years old in a cohort sampled during active or convalescent COVID-19. The CDR3, as DNA: TGTGCCAGCAGCCAGGCGGACAGCGTTACATCACCCCTCCACTTT. Amino acid sequence: CASSQADSVTSPLHF.